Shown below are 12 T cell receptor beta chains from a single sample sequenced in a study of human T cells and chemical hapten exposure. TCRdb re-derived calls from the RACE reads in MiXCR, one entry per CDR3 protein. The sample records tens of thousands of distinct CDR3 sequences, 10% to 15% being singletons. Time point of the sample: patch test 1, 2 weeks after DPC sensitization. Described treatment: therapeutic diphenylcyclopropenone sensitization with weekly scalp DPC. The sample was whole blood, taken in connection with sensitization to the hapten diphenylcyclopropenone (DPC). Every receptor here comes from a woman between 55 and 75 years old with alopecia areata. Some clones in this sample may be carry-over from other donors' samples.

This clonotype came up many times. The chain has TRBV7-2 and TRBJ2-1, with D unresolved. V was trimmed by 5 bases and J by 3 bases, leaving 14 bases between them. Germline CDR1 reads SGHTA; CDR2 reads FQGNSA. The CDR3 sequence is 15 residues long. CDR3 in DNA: TGTGCCAGCAGCCCATGGAGTGGACGCTACAATGAGCAGTTCTTC. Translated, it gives CASSPWSGRYNEQFF.

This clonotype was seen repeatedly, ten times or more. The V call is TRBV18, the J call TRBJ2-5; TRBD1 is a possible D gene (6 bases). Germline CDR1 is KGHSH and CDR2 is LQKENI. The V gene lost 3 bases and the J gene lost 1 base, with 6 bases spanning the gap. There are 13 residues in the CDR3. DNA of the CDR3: TGTGCCAGCTCACCGACAGGCCAAGAGACCCAGTACTTC. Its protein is CASSPTGQETQYF.

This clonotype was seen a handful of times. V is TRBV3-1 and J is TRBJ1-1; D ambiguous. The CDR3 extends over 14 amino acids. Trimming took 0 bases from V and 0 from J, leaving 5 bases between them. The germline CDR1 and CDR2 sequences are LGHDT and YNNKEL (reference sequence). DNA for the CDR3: TGTGCCAGCAGCCAAGATTGGATGAACACTGAAGCTTTCTTT. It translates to CASSQDWMNTEAFF.

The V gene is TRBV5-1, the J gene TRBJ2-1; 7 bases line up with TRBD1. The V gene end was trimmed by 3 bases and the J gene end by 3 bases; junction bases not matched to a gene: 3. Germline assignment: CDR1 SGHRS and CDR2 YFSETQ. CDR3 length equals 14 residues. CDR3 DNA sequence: TGCGCCAGCAGCTCACAGGGGCTCTACAATGAGCAGTTCTTC. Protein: CASSSQGLYNEQFF.

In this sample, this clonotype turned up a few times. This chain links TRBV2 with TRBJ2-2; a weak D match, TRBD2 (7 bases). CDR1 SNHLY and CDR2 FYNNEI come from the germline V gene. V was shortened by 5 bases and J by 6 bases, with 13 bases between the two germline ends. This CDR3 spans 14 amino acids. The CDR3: CASSTLGGAGELFF. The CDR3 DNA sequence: TGTGCCAGCAGTACCCTAGGGGGGGCCGGGGAGCTGTTTTTT.

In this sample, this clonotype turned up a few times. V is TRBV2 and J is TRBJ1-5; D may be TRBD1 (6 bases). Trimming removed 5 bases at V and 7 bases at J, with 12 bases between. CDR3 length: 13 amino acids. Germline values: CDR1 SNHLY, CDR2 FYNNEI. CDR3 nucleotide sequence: TGTGCCAGCAGTACAGGGACGCGGCAGCCCCAGCATTTT. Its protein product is CASSTGTRQPQHF.

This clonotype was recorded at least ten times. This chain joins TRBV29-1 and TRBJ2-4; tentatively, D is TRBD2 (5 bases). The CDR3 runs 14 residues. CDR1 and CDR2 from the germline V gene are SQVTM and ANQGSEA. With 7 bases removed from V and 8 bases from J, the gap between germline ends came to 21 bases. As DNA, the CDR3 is TGCAGCGGGGCCCCCACAGTTGAGGGTGACATTCAGTACTTC. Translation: CSGAPTVEGDIQYF.

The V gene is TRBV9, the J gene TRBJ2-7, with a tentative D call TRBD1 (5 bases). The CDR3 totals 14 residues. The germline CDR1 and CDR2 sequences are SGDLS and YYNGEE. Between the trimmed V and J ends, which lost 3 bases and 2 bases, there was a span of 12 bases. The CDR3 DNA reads TGTGCCAGCAGCGAAGGGGCAGGGACCTACGAGCAGTACTTC. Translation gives CASSEGAGTYEQYF.

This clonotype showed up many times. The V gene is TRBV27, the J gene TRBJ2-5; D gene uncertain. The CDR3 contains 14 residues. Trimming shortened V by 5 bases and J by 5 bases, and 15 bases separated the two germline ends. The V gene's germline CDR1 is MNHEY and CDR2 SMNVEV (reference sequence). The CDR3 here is CASSRAGPGETQYF. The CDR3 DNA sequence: TGTGCCAGCAGTCGAGCCGGACCCGGGGAGACCCAGTACTTC.

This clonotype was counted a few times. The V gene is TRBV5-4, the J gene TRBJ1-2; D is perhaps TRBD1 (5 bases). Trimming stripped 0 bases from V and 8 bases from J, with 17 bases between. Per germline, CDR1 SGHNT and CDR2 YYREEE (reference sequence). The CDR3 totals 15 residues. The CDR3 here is CASSLDDRKTGGYTF. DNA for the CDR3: TGTGCCAGCAGCTTGGATGACAGAAAAACCGGGGGCTACACCTTC.

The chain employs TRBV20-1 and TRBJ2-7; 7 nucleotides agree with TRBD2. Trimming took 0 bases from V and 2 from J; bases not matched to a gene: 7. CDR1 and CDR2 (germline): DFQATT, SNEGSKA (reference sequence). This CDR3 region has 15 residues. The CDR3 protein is CSARDLEGRAYEQYF. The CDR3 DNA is TGCAGTGCTAGAGATCTTGAGGGGAGGGCCTACGAGCAGTACTTC.

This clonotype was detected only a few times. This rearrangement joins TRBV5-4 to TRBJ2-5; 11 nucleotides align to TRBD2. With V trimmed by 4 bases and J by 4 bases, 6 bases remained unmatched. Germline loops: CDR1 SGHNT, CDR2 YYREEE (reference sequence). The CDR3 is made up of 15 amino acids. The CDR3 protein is CASSLKTSGVETQYF. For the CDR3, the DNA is TGTGCCAGCAGCCTGAAGACTAGCGGGGTAGAGACCCAGTACTTC.